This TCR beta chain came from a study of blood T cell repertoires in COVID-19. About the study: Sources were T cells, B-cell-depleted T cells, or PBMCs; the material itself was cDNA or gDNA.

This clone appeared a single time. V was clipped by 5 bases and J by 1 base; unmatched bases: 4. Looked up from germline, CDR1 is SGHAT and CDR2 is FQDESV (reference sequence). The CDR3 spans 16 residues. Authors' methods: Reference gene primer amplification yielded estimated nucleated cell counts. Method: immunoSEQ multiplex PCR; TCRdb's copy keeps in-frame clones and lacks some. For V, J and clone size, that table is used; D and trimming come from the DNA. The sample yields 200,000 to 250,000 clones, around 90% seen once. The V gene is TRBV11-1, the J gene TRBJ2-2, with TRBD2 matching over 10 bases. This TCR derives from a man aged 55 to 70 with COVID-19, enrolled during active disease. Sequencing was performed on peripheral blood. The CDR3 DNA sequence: TGTGCCAGCAGCATCATAGCGGGGGGGAACACCGGGGAGCTGTTTTTT. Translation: CASSIIAGGNTGELFF.